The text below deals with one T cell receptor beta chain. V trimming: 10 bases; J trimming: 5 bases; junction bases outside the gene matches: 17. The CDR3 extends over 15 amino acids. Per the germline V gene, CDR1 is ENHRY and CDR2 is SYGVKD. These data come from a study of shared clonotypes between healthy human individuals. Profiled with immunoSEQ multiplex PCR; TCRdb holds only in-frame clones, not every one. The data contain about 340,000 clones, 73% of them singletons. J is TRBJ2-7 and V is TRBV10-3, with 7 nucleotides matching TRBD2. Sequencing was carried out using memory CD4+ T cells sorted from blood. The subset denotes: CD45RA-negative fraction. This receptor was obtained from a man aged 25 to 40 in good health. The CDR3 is CATNPSSGKNHEQYF. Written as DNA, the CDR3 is TGTGCCACTAACCCTTCTAGCGGTAAAAACCACGAGCAGTACTTC.